The rows below give T cell receptor beta chains drawn from one sample of a study of T cell responses to AZD1222 COVID-19 vaccine. The assay was immunoSEQ multiplex PCR, and TCRdb's table has in-frame clones only and misses some. The sample lists 100,000 to 150,000 clones, approximately 88% occurring once. The specimen comprised peripheral blood, sampled on day 0 of AZD1222 vaccination. The receptors stem from an adult in good health. The CDR3 runs from the conserved cysteine through the conserved F or W. The D gene is left open where the match is weak. Clone size is given for some rows only: seen once, a few or many times, or a class if the clone is expanded.

v_call,clone_size,d_call,j_call,cdr3_aa,cdr3_nt
TRBV5-1,-,TRBD1,TRBJ2-3,CASSFQDRGDTQYF,TGCGCCAGCAGCTTCCAGGACAGGGGGGATACGCAGTATTTT
TRBV20-1,-,TRBD2,TRBJ2-1,CSASLAGGQSSYNEQFF,TGCAGTGCTAGTCTAGCGGGGGGCCAAAGCTCCTACAATGAGCAGTTCTTC
TRBV2,-,TRBD1,TRBJ1-1,CASTPDRATEAFF,TGTGCCAGCACCCCCGACAGGGCCACTGAAGCTTTCTTT
TRBV4-2,-,-,TRBJ1-5,CASSRTFGQNNQPQHF,TGTGCCAGCAGCCGGACCTTCGGGCAGAACAATCAGCCCCAGCATTTT
TRBV12-3/TRBV12-4,-,TRBD1,TRBJ2-7,CASSRTGNYEQYF,TGTGCCAGCAGCCGGACAGGGAACTACGAGCAGTACTTC
TRBV29-1,-,TRBD2,TRBJ2-1,CSAGAQSGAEQFF,TGCAGCGCCGGAGCCCAGAGCGGGGCTGAGCAGTTCTTC
TRBV23-1,-,-,TRBJ2-6,CASSQSQGTGGANVLTF,TGCGCCAGCAGTCAATCCCAGGGAACTGGTGGGGCCAACGTCCTGACTTTC
TRBV6-5,-,-,TRBJ1-5,CASSNGGTSNQPQHF,TGTGCCAGCAGTAACGGGGGGACCAGCAATCAGCCCCAGCATTTT
TRBV12-3/TRBV12-4,-,-,TRBJ1-1,CASSFGNEAFF,TGTGCCAGCAGTTTCGGTAATGAAGCTTTCTTT
TRBV4-2,-,TRBD2,TRBJ2-3,CASSQDRSLRGGGTDTQYF,TGTGCCAGCAGCCAAGATAGAAGCTTGCGGGGGGGCGGGACAGATACGCAGTATTTT
TRBV11-3,-,-,TRBJ1-1,CASSFLSGTEAFF,TGTGCCAGCAGCTTTTTGTCAGGCACTGAAGCTTTCTTT
TRBV6-5,few,TRBD1,TRBJ1-2,CASNTNRDSYGYTF,TGTGCCAGCAATACGAATCGGGACAGCTATGGCTACACCTTC
TRBV19,-,TRBD1,TRBJ2-3,CASSGQGQDTQYF,TGTGCCAGTAGTGGACAGGGTCAGGATACGCAGTATTTT
TRBV3-1/TRBV3-2,few,TRBD1,TRBJ1-1,CASRTMGQGNTEAFF,TGTGCCAGCAGAACTATGGGACAGGGAAACACTGAAGCTTTCTTT
TRBV7-2,-,TRBD1,TRBJ2-2,CASSSGQGYTGELFF,TGTGCCAGCAGCTCGGGACAGGGGTACACCGGGGAGCTGTTTTTT
TRBV28,-,-,TRBJ1-3,CASTAGTTSGNTIYF,TGTGCCAGCACAGCCGGGACAACTTCTGGAAACACCATATATTTT
TRBV7-2,-,-,TRBJ2-1,CASSVGINNEQFF,TGTGCCAGCAGCGTCGGGATAAACAATGAGCAGTTCTTC
TRBV29-1,once,TRBD1,TRBJ1-1,CSVTAGTDMNTEAFF,TGCAGCGTTACAGCCGGGACAGACATGAACACTGAAGCTTTCTTT
TRBV7-6,-,TRBD1,TRBJ2-7,CASSLTGTAEYEQYF,TGTGCCAGCAGCTTAACTGGGACAGCAGAATACGAGCAGTACTTC
TRBV6-2/TRBV6-3,-,-,TRBJ1-1,CASSYLLEAFF,TGTGCCAGCAGTTACCTGCTAGAAGCTTTCTTT
TRBV3-1/TRBV3-2,once,TRBD1,TRBJ1-2,CASSQRTGPNYGYTF,TGTGCCAGCAGCCAAAGGACAGGGCCCAACTATGGCTACACCTTC
TRBV7-2,-,TRBD2,TRBJ2-2,CASSPRYSGGAATGELFF,TGTGCCAGCAGCCCCCGGTATAGCGGGGGGGCGGCGACCGGGGAGCTGTTTTTT
TRBV2,-,-,TRBJ2-3,CASYGKTQYF,TGTGCCAGCTACGGTAAAACGCAGTATTTT
TRBV10-1,-,TRBD1,TRBJ1-6,CASKPGTGSSPLHF,TGCGCCAGCAAACCCGGGACAGGGAGTTCACCCCTCCACTTT
TRBV7-9,-,-,TRBJ1-2,CASSLLEGSYTF,TGTGCCAGCAGCCTACTGGAGGGAAGCTACACCTTC
TRBV10-3,-,-,TRBJ1-5,CAIRDDSYQPQHF,TGTGCCATCAGGGATGACAGTTATCAGCCCCAGCATTTT
TRBV4-3,-,-,TRBJ1-4,CASSQESGLNNEKLFF,TGCGCCAGCAGCCAAGAATCGGGACTCAATAATGAAAAACTGTTTTTT
TRBV7-9,-,-,TRBJ1-4,CASSLAFGDEKLFF,TGTGCCAGCAGCTTAGCGTTCGGCGATGAAAAACTGTTTTTT
TRBV6-5,-,TRBD1,TRBJ1-1,CASTHSTGEAFF,TGTGCCAGCACCCATTCGACAGGGGAAGCTTTCTTT
TRBV6-2/TRBV6-3,once,-,TRBJ2-3,CASSYSAGAVTDTQYF,TGTGCCAGCAGTTACTCCGCGGGGGCCGTCACAGATACGCAGTATTTT
TRBV27,-,-,TRBJ1-6,CASSLAIGGGSPLHF,TGTGCCAGCAGTTTAGCTATCGGCGGGGGTTCACCCCTCCACTTT
TRBV14,-,-,TRBJ2-7,CASSQDWVRQQYF,TGTGCCAGCAGCCAAGATTGGGTCCGTCAGCAGTACTTC
TRBV15,-,-,TRBJ2-2,CATSGQGYTGELFF,TGTGCCACCAGCGGTCAGGGGTACACCGGGGAGCTGTTTTTT
TRBV5-1,-,-,TRBJ2-1,CASRYMGAANEQFF,TGCGCCAGCAGGTACATGGGGGCCGCGAATGAGCAGTTCTTC
TRBV6-5,-,-,TRBJ1-3,CASSYRGKGSGNTIYF,TGTGCCAGCAGTTACCGGGGGAAAGGCTCTGGAAACACCATATATTTT
TRBV6-2/TRBV6-3,few,-,TRBJ1-1,CASSYSGVGTEAFF,TGTGCCAGCAGTTACTCGGGGGTAGGCACTGAAGCTTTCTTT
TRBV9,-,-,TRBJ2-1,CASSPTGSSYNEQFF,TGTGCCAGCAGCCCCACAGGGAGCTCCTACAATGAGCAGTTCTTC
TRBV6-5,-,TRBD1,TRBJ1-1,CASSYNGQVGGTEAFF,TGTGCCAGCAGTTACAACGGACAGGTGGGGGGGACTGAAGCTTTCTTT
TRBV3-1/TRBV3-2,few,TRBD1,TRBJ2-2,CASSHFGQGGSGELFF,TGTGCCAGCAGCCATTTCGGACAGGGAGGTTCCGGGGAGCTGTTTTTT
TRBV6-5,-,-,TRBJ2-5,CASSYSWSGVETQYF,TGTGCCAGCAGTTACTCGTGGTCAGGGGTAGAGACCCAGTACTTC
TRBV4-3,-,-,TRBJ1-1,CASSQGSGAVEAFF,TGCGCCAGCAGCCAAGGTTCGGGGGCGGTTGAAGCTTTCTTT
TRBV7-2,few,-,TRBJ1-3,CASSLILENTIYF,TGTGCCAGCAGCTTAATACTTGAAAACACCATATATTTT
TRBV7-2,-,-,TRBJ2-1,CASSLPGNPEQFF,TGTGCCAGCAGCTTACCCGGGAACCCTGAGCAGTTCTTC